This T cell receptor (delta chain) was observed in a study of gamma-delta chains in newborns, infants, children (dated 2019 in TCRdb). In terms of the full investigation: In the study title, it is stated that polyclonal expansion of innate gammadelta T cells is driven by microbial exposure immediately after birth. Right after human newborns were born, the researchers looked at the way microbial exposure shaped their populations of innate gammadelta T cells.

This clone is termed medium-sized (0.01 to 0.1%). Its antigen is unknown. A far larger clone is just one base off, so this is likely a read error. The sequencing machine was an Illumina MiSeq. Clonotypes were called again by TCRdb from the public reads via CATT, and duplicate nucleotide sequences were then merged into one entry. The sample table shows about 5,000 delta-chain clones, and about 0.42% are seen once. Jointly, the top ten make up about 15% of the sample. From the cysteine through the phenylalanine, the CDR3 covers 17 amino acids. The entry retains the CDR3 DNA only, 51 bases that are in frame from base 1. From the germline V gene, CDR1 is GEAIGNYY and CDR2 is EKD. A distance of 8 bases separates the germline ends of V and J, which lose 0 bases and 0 bases respectively.

The chain uses TRDV2 and TRDJ3, and perhaps TRDD3 as D gene, on 6 matching bases. This TCR derives from a child who was a newborn, infant or young child, either healthy, febrile or measles-vaccinated (not recorded which). The sample was blood. The CDR3 region: CACDTWGGSWDTRQMFF. The DNA sequence follows: TGTGCCTGTGACACCTGGGGGGGCTCCTGGGACACCCGACAGATGTTTTTC.